Shown below are 16 T cell receptor beta chains from a single sample sequenced in a study of a mutant IDH1 vaccine in newly diagnosed glioma. Their antigens remain unidentified. The data were produced by immunoSEQ multiplex PCR, yet TCRdb's version contains in-frame clones alone and is incomplete. The repertoire holds fewer than 15,000 clones, with around 78% as singletons. Specified time point: week 47, end of study. The vaccine gave 300 ug of a 20-mer mutant IDH1 peptide subcutaneously per dose. Sample: PBMCs, taken from a glioma patient whose treatment included an IDH1 peptide vaccine. The receptor source for this set is a woman aged 35 to 49 with glioma.

This chain uses TRBV4-2 with TRBJ2-7, with a possible D match to TRBD2 (6 bases). Per germline, CDR1 LGHNA and CDR2 YNFKEQ. CDR3 length: 15 amino acids. Trimming shortened V by 4 bases and J by 1 base, and 14 bases separated the two germline ends. CDR3 sequence reads: CASSPRLGRSYEQYF. The CDR3 DNA is TGTGCCAGCAGCCCGCGACTAGGACGTTCCTACGAGCAGTACTTC.

V and J are TRBV10-3 and TRBJ2-3; the match to TRBD2 covers 13 bases. After removal of 8 bases from V and 8 bases from J, the junction contained 13 bases not matched to a gene. This CDR3 is built from 16 residues. Germline V lookup: CDR1 ENHRY, CDR2 SYGVKD. The CDR3 nucleotides read TGTGCCATCGGTCAGACTAGCGGGGGGCACTTGGGTACGCAGTATTTT. Protein product: CAIGQTSGGHLGTQYF.

This sequence joins TRBV7-8 and TRBJ1-2, with a tentative D call TRBD1 (5 bases). Per the germline V gene, CDR1 is SGHVS and CDR2 is FQNEAQ. The V end lost 5 bases, the J end lost 6 bases, and 13 bases lay between the germline ends. The CDR3 consists of 13 residues. The DNA for the CDR3 is TGTGCCAGCAGCCCCTCTCGGGGCCATGGCTACACCTTC. Amino acid sequence: CASSPSRGHGYTF.

The rearrangement links TRBV28 to TRBJ2-7; no reliable D call. Trimming shortened V by 3 bases and J by 5 bases, and 17 bases separated the two germline ends. CDR1 MDHEN and CDR2 SYDVKM come from the germline V gene. The CDR3 length is 15 residues. CDR3 sequence reads: CASSFGGKLWDEQYF. The CDR3 DNA sequence: TGTGCCAGCAGTTTTGGTGGGAAGCTATGGGACGAGCAGTACTTC.

The genes are TRBV28 and TRBJ1-5; D possibly corresponds to TRBD1 (5 bases). The CDR3 loop spans 14 amino acids. Per the germline V gene, CDR1 is MDHEN and CDR2 is SYDVKM. With 5 bases removed from V and 5 bases from J, the gap between germline ends came to 13 bases. The CDR3 DNA follows: TGTGCCAGCAGTCCCCGGTTGGGGGATCAGCCCCAGCATTTT. It codes for CASSPRLGDQPQHF.

This sequence joins TRBV10-2 and TRBJ2-2, with D possibly matching TRBD2 (7 bases). The germline V gene has CDR1 WSHSY and CDR2 SAAADI. Trimming removed 2 bases from V and 5 bases from J, with 24 bases in between. The CDR3 is made up of 19 amino acids. The CDR3 coding sequence is TGCGCCAGCAGTGAGGACGCGGGGGCGGTCCGAGCGATTACCGGGGAGCTGTTTTTT. Translated, it gives CASSEDAGAVRAITGELFF.

The gene calls are TRBV23-1 and TRBJ1-2, with TRBD1 as a possible D gene (5 bases). TRBV23-1 is an ORF; its function is uncertain. Between the trimmed V and J ends, which lost 7 bases and 0 bases, there was a span of 24 bases. The CDR3 runs 18 residues. The CDR3 sequence: CASTSARKGPPANYGYTF. The CDR3 bases are TGCGCCAGCACTTCGGCCCGTAAGGGACCCCCCGCTAACTATGGCTACACCTTC.

The chain uses TRBV29-1 and TRBJ2-7; unclear D gene. The CDR3 is made up of 12 amino acids. Germline CDR1 and CDR2: SQVTM and ANQGSEA. V lost 3 bases, J lost 6 bases, and 12 bases lay in between. CDR3 nucleotides: TGCAGCGTTGATGGTGGGTTCGGCGAGCAGTACTTC. The encoded protein is CSVDGGFGEQYF.

The chain uses TRBV19 and TRBJ2-1, with D tentatively TRBD2 (7 bases). Germline loops: CDR1 LNHDA, CDR2 SQIVND (reference sequence). The CDR3 is 18 amino acids. Trimming left V 6 bases short and J 3 bases short, with 24 bases between. The DNA for the CDR3 is TGTGCCAGTAGCAAAATCGCTTCTGGCGGGGGCCGCTACAATGAGCAGTTCTTC. It encodes CASSKIASGGGRYNEQFF.

This sequence joins TRBV28 and TRBJ1-5; D is undetermined. Per germline, CDR1 MDHEN and CDR2 SYDVKM. Trimming took 1 base from V and 5 from J, leaving 9 bases between them. The CDR3 has 14 amino acids. The CDR3 region is CASSLSEPYQPQHF. The CDR3 nucleotides are TGTGCCAGCAGTTTATCGGAGCCTTATCAGCCCCAGCATTTT.

V usage is TRBV5-4 and J usage is TRBJ1-4; the match to TRBD1 covers 7 bases. The V and J ends lost 0 bases and 5 bases, in that order; junction bases with no gene match: 4. This CDR3 has 15 residues. Germline CDR1 SGHNT, CDR2 YYREEE (reference sequence). CDR3 sequence (DNA): TGTGCCAGCAGCTTGGCCCCGGGACAGAATGAAAAACTGTTTTTT. Its protein product is CASSLAPGQNEKLFF.

V gene TRBV10-3 combines with J gene TRBJ2-5; possibly TRBD2 for D (6 bases). This CDR3 region has 13 residues. The V end was cut by 4 bases, the J end by 7 bases, with 13 bases between. The V gene's germline CDR1 is ENHRY and CDR2 SYGVKD. The CDR3 region has the DNA TGTGCCATCAGTGGGACGGGGGATGGGACCCAGTACTTC. This gives the protein CAISGTGDGTQYF.

This clone was detected only a few times. CDR3 sequence: CSARRAGELFF. The CDR3 nucleotides are TGCAGTGCTAGGAGGGCCGGGGAGCTGTTTTTT. The chain is built from TRBV20-1 and TRBJ2-2; D perhaps matches TRBD2 (5 bases). The ends were cut back, 3 bases at V and 6 bases at J, with 5 bases in the middle. The length of the CDR3 is 11 residues. Looked up from germline, CDR1 is DFQATT and CDR2 is SNEGSKA (reference sequence).

This clone appeared a single time. The V call is TRBV4-3, the J call TRBJ2-3, with 7 nucleotides matching TRBD2. CDR1 is LGHNA and CDR2 is YSLEER in the germline V gene. V shed 0 bases and J 5 bases; nucleotides not matched to a gene: 8. CDR3 size: 16 residues. The CDR3 DNA reads as TGCGCCAGCAGCCAAGAGGGTCGGGAGGCGGGAGATACGCAGTATTTT. This sequence encodes CASSQEGREAGDTQYF.

The gene calls are TRBV28 and TRBJ2-6, with D possibly matching TRBD1 (5 bases). V was clipped by 2 bases and J by 1 base, with 12 bases between them. The CDR3 runs 17 residues. Germline lookup yields CDR1 MDHEN and CDR2 SYDVKM. In DNA, the CDR3 is TGTGCCAGCAGTTTACTACTTTCAGGGTCTGGGGCCAACGTCCTGACTTTC. Translating it yields CASSLLLSGSGANVLTF.

This clone showed up just a few times. The V and J genes are TRBV5-1 and TRBJ1-1; a weak D match, TRBD1 (5 bases). The CDR3 runs to 14 residues. Germline-derived CDR1 and CDR2 are SGHRS and YFSETQ. The V and J ends lost 2 bases and 4 bases respectively, with 12 bases between them. CDR3 sequence: CASSFIGGSTEAFF. CDR3 in DNA: TGCGCCAGCAGCTTTATCGGGGGAAGCACTGAAGCTTTCTTT.